The source of this T cell receptor (beta chain) is a study of blood T cell repertoires in COVID-19 (dated by TCRdb to the early 2020s). For the wider study: Samples covering the acute and convalescent phases of COVID-19 were provided by collaborators in the United States, Italy and Spain. The prospective study material was composed of cDNA or gDNA derived from T cells, B-cell-depleted T cells, or PBMCs. The dataset comprised deeply sampled blood TCRbeta repertoires from subjects exposed to, actively infected with, or recovered from COVID-19. A freely available public database, intended as a resource for researchers studying the immune response to SARS-CoV-2, is where the repertoires were released. The samples were drawn from two sources: the first 160 participants of the ongoing ImmuneRACE study, and over 1,000 subjects contributed by 6 global collaborators. Sample metadata almost always included a de-identified subject ID, COVID-19 status, age in years and sex. HLA class I and class II types, where available, came from metadata supplied by the sample provider rather than from assay-based typing.

The germline V and J ends show losses of 5 bases and 7 bases respectively, and no gene match explains 12 bases of the junction. The CDR3 spans 16 residues, from the cysteine through the phenylalanine. Solely the CDR3 DNA is kept, with 48 bases framed from the first base. From the germline V gene, CDR1 is SGHTA and CDR2 is FQGNSA. Broader findings and caveats from the paper: The quantity of clinical and demographic metadata differed by source and by participant and was supplied without curation.

The collaborating institutions used their own protocols to collect whole blood in K2EDTA tubes. Collaborator samples were shipped for TCRbeta analysis as frozen whole blood, isolated PBMCs, or DNA extracted from either sample type. Points on this clone: It has no known antigen specificity. No clone much larger than this one lies a single base away; base qualities are absent.

TCRbeta CDR3 regions were amplified from genomic DNA by means of the immunoSEQ Assay, a bias-controlled multiplex PCR. The paper's data handling went like this. The number of nucleated cells in each sample was estimated from the amplification of reference gene primers within the assay. Sequence reads were collapsed and filtered to measure the absolute abundance of every unique TCRbeta CDR3 rearrangement. For each sample, productive Simpson clonality was calculated by taking the square root of Simpson's diversity index across productive rearrangements. Sourced from immuneACCESS, this table was stored by TCRdb with only in-frame sequences that have V and J called. A share of the clones is absent; for the studies checked, an unresolved V gene accounts for under half, and the remainder has no known explanation. That table supplies the V and J calls and clone size; D and trimming were determined from the DNA. This sample is represented by about 70,000 clones; around 85% of them were singletons. The ten largest clones add up to less than 15% of the sample.

The chain uses TRBV7-2 and TRBJ1-5, with 9 bases in between that match TRBD1. This sequence was found in a human donor in a cohort sampled during active COVID-19. Source material: peripheral blood. The DNA reads TGTGCCAGCAGCGCCGGGACAGGGTGGGTGTTCCAGCCCCAGCATTTT. This encodes CASSAGTGWVFQPQHF.